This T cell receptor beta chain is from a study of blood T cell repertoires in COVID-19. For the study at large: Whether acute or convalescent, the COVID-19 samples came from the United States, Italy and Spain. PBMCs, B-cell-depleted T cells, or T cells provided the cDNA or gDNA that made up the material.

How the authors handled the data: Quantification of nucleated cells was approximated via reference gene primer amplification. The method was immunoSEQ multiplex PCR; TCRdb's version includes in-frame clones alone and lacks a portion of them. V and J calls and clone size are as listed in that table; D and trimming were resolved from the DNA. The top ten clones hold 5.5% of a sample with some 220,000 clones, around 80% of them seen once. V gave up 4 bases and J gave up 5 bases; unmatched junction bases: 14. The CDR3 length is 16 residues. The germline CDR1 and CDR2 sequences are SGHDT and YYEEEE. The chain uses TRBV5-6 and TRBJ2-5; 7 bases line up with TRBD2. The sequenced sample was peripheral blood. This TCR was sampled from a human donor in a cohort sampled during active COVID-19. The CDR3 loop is CASSPRAGLSGETQYF. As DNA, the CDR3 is TGTGCCAGCAGCCCTCGAGCGGGGCTAAGCGGGGAGACCCAGTACTTC.